Following are 9 T cell receptor beta chains from one sample sequenced in a study of OX40 agonist ivuxolimab in advanced cancers. The method was immunoSEQ multiplex PCR; TCRdb's version includes in-frame clones alone and lacks a portion of them. The profile covers some 90,000 clones, with around 90% appearing a single time and more than 0.25% taken by the ten largest. The source material was CD4+ or CD8+ T cells sorted from blood, sampled in a trial of the OX40 agonist ivuxolimab. These receptors all come from an adult with an advanced solid tumor such as melanoma, head and neck, liver or kidney cancer.

This rearrangement joins TRBV2 to TRBJ1-2, with D possibly TRBD1 on 6 matching bases. With 4 bases removed from V and 0 bases from J, the gap between germline ends came to 12 bases. The germline gives CDR1 SNHLY, CDR2 FYNNEI. The length of the CDR3 is 15 residues. CDR3 protein: CASSAGTTTNYGYTF. Written as DNA, the CDR3 is TGTGCCAGCAGTGCCGGGACAACCACTAACTATGGCTACACCTTC.

The genes are TRBV11-2 and TRBJ2-1; tentative D call: TRBD1 (5 bases). The CDR3 extends over 15 amino acids. V shed 5 bases and J shed 6 bases, with 17 bases lying between them. Germline loops: CDR1 SGHAT, CDR2 FQNNGV. The DNA of the CDR3 is TGTGCCAGCAGCCCCAAGGGGCCCCTTGGCAATGAGCAGTTCTTC. This gives the protein CASSPKGPLGNEQFF.

The chain links TRBV19 to TRBJ2-5; D unresolved. This CDR3 is built from 15 residues. The V gene's germline CDR1 is LNHDA and CDR2 SQIVND (reference sequence). The V end lost 5 bases, the J end lost 4 bases, and 17 bases lay between the germline ends. The CDR3 DNA reads as TGTGCCAGTAGTCCCCCCCGCGGTCGGAGAGAGACCCAGTACTTC. Translated, it gives CASSPPRGRRETQYF.

The chain links TRBV6-4 to TRBJ1-6; D is uncertain. V lost 5 bases to trimming and J lost 7 bases, with 12 bases between them. This CDR3 has 14 amino acids. The germline V gene has CDR1 MRHNA and CDR2 SNTAGT. This chain's CDR3 is CASSPSLGNSPLHF. In DNA form, the CDR3 reads TGTGCCAGCAGTCCGAGCCTTGGAAATTCACCCCTCCACTTT.

The V gene is TRBV19, the J gene TRBJ2-1, with D possibly called TRBD1 or TRBD2 (6 bases each). Trimming pared 6 bases from V and 0 bases from J, leaving 18 bases between. Germline V gives CDR1 LNHDA, CDR2 SQIVND (reference sequence). This CDR3 is 17 amino acids long. CDR3 bases: TGTGCCAGTAGCTATGGCGGATCGGGGGCCTCCTACAATGAGCAGTTCTTC. Its protein is CASSYGGSGASYNEQFF.

This sequence joins TRBV5-4 and TRBJ2-3, with 8 nucleotides matching TRBD2. Per germline, CDR1 SGHNT and CDR2 YYREEE (reference sequence). The CDR3 has 17 amino acids. The J segment lost 3 bases and the V segment lost 0 bases, leaving 9 bases of the junction unmatched. The CDR3 coding sequence is TGTGCCAGCAGCTTGGCCGTAACGGGGGGGCCGACAGATACGCAGTATTTT. This codes for CASSLAVTGGPTDTQYF.

The chain uses TRBV4-3 and TRBJ1-1, with D unclear. The germline V gene encodes CDR1 LGHNA and CDR2 YSLEER. The V end lost 1 base, the J end lost 11 bases, and 8 bases lay between the germline ends. This CDR3 comprises 11 residues. The CDR3 spells CASSQGVIAFF. The CDR3 nucleotides are TGCGCCAGCAGCCAAGGGGTAATTGCTTTCTTT.

There are a few counts of this clone. The chain carries TRBV19 and TRBJ2-5; D may be TRBD1 or TRBD2 (6 bases each). This CDR3 contains 14 residues. Trimming removed 5 bases at V and 5 bases at J, with 15 bases between. The germline V gene encodes CDR1 LNHDA and CDR2 SQIVND (reference sequence). For the CDR3, the DNA is TGTGCCAGTAGTCCGCGTGGGGGGCAGGAGACCCAGTACTTC. Translation: CASSPRGGQETQYF.

The rearrangement joins TRBV5-1 to TRBJ2-1; 8 nucleotides agree with TRBD1. The CDR3 is 16 residues long. The trim removed 0 bases at V and 5 bases at J, leaving 7 bases unmatched. The germline V gene encodes CDR1 SGHRS and CDR2 YFSETQ. CDR3 sequence reads: CASSLVGQGANNEQFF. The CDR3 nucleotides read TGCGCCAGCAGCTTGGTGGGGCAGGGGGCTAACAATGAGCAGTTCTTC.